A single sample gave rise to the 24 T cell receptor beta chains below, sequenced in a study of identical twins. TCRdb reanalysed the 5' RACE reads using MiXCR and keeps one entry per CDR3 protein. In the table there are roughly 1,500,000 distinct CDR3 sequences, around 29% of which are singletons. Sequenced material: cord blood. The receptors come from a newborn girl in good health.

This clonotype occurred a few times. This chain joins TRBV24-1 and TRBJ2-7, with 7 bases that match TRBD2. The CDR3 extends over 11 amino acids. Trimming cost V 9 bases and J 2 bases; bases outside gene matches: 0. CDR1 is KGHDR and CDR2 is SFDVKD in the germline V gene. In nucleotides, the CDR3 is TGTGCCACCGGGACTACCTACGAGCAGTACTTC. Translating it yields CATGTTYEQYF.

This clonotype was seen repeatedly, ten times or more. The V and J genes are TRBV12-3 or TRBV12-4 and TRBJ2-5; no reliable D call. The CDR3 runs to 14 residues. Trimming pared 4 bases from V and 1 base from J, leaving 10 bases between. Written as DNA, the CDR3 is TGTGCCAGCAGTTCCTCGACATTCCAAGAGACCCAGTACTTC. Amino acid sequence: CASSSSTFQETQYF.

This chain joins TRBV20-1 and TRBJ1-6; D may be TRBD1 (5 bases). Trimming removed 1 base from V and 8 bases from J, with 18 bases in between. Germline assignment: CDR1 DFQATT and CDR2 SNEGSKA (reference sequence). This CDR3 contains 16 residues. The CDR3 DNA is TGCAGTGCTAGAGCACCCCCGAACAGGAGTGATTCACCCCTCCACTTT. Translating gives CSARAPPNRSDSPLHF.

This clonotype was observed once. The chain is built from TRBV3-1 and TRBJ2-4, with TRBD1 matching 8 bases. The DNA end lines up better with TRBJ2-7; the J call may be wrong. There are 13 residues in the CDR3. Per the germline V gene, CDR1 is LGHDT and CDR2 is YNNKEL (reference sequence). The CDR3, as DNA: TGTGCCAGCAGCCAGGACAGGGCGGACGAGCAGTACTTC. Translated: CASSQDRADEQYF.

The table lists this clonotype with a few counts. The chain carries TRBV20-1 and TRBJ2-5; 7 bases are a match to TRBD2. V shed 0 bases and J 5 bases; nucleotides not matched to a gene: 15. The CDR3 loop spans 17 amino acids. Germline assignment: CDR1 DFQATT and CDR2 SNEGSKA (reference sequence). DNA of the CDR3: TGCAGTGCTAGAGATTCCCTGTTTATGGCGGGGGTTGAGACCCAGTACTTC. It yields the protein CSARDSLFMAGVETQYF.

This clonotype has at least ten counts. The chain has TRBV6-2 or TRBV6-3 and TRBJ2-5; 7 nucleotides line up with TRBD1. Germline CDR1 and CDR2: MNHEY and SVGEGT. V dropped 2 bases and J dropped 2; count of bases not matched to a gene: 2. This CDR3 is 14 amino acids long. The CDR3 loop is CASSYRGRQETQYF. The CDR3 DNA sequence: TGTGCCAGCAGTTACAGGGGGCGTCAAGAGACCCAGTACTTC.

This clonotype was seen a few times. The chain is built from TRBV27 and TRBJ2-3; TRBD2 agrees at 9 bases. Germline V gives CDR1 MNHEY, CDR2 SMNVEV (reference sequence). V was clipped by 3 bases and J by 6 bases; unmatched bases: 16. The CDR3 has 18 residues. The DNA for the CDR3 is TGTGCCAGCAGTTTCGGGAGGCCTAGCGGGGTCCCGAGGGATACGCAGTATTTT. Translating gives CASSFGRPSGVPRDTQYF.

The sample holds a few counts of this clonotype. The chain is built from TRBV28 and TRBJ2-3, with D perhaps TRBD1 (5 bases). The germline CDR1 and CDR2 sequences are MDHEN and SYDVKM. CDR3 size: 18 residues. The ends were cut back, 3 bases at V and 0 bases at J, with 19 bases in the middle. The CDR3 loop is CASSFWLGQAISTDTQYF. Written as DNA, the CDR3 is TGTGCCAGCAGTTTCTGGTTGGGGCAGGCCATTAGCACAGATACGCAGTATTTT.

This chain uses TRBV7-9 with TRBJ1-1, with D perhaps TRBD1 (6 bases). Germline V gene sequence: CDR1 SEHNR, CDR2 FQNEAQ (reference sequence). The CDR3 length is 15 residues. Between the trimmed V and J ends, which lost 4 bases and 1 base, there was a span of 13 bases. The chain's CDR3 is CASSSLQGGNTEAFF. CDR3 DNA: TGTGCCAGCAGCTCCTTACAGGGTGGGAACACTGAAGCTTTCTTT.

This clonotype was detected a few times. The chain is built from TRBV29-1 and TRBJ2-7; TRBD1 agrees at 10 bases. The germline V gene encodes CDR1 SQVTM and CDR2 ANQGSEA. Trimming removed 4 bases from V and 5 bases from J; junction bases left unmatched: 11. The CDR3 consists of 15 residues. CDR3 nucleotides: TGCAGCGTTGTAGGCCCGGGACAGGGGAACCACGAGCAGTACTTC. Translated, it gives CSVVGPGQGNHEQYF.

There are many counts of this clonotype. The rearrangement links TRBV12-3 or TRBV12-4 to TRBJ2-5; 9 nucleotides agree with TRBD2. The J call could be wrong; TRBJ2-7 is a better fit for the DNA end. The CDR3 is 15 amino acids. The CDR3 loop is CASSLQGGLASEQYF. In DNA, the CDR3 is TGTGCCAGCAGTTTACAGGGGGGACTAGCCTCCGAGCAGTACTTC.

The chain carries TRBV5-1 and TRBJ2-3; D unresolved. The CDR3 runs to 14 residues. Trimming left V 1 base short and J 4 bases short, with 10 bases between. Germline V CDR1 and CDR2: SGHRS, YFSETQ. The CDR3 region is CASSLWVDADTQYF. CDR3 in DNA: TGCGCCAGCAGCTTGTGGGTTGATGCAGATACGCAGTATTTT.

The J gene is TRBJ1-2, the V gene TRBV10-3, with TRBD1 identical over 7 bases. Germline lookup yields CDR1 ENHRY and CDR2 SYGVKD. This CDR3 has 13 amino acids. Losses at the gene ends were 6 bases for V and 7 bases for J; bases not matched to a gene: 8. The CDR3 DNA sequence: TGTGCCATCAGCAGACAGGGAAGCATTGGCTACACCTTC. Translated, it gives CAISRQGSIGYTF.

A few counts support this clonotype. The rearrangement joins TRBV12-3 or TRBV12-4 to TRBJ1-4; D is undetermined. This CDR3 is 14 amino acids long. V shed 6 bases and J shed 4 bases, with 12 bases lying between them. CDR3 nucleotides: TGTGCCAGCAGCAATGATCTACGTAATGAAAAACTGTTTTTT. Translating it yields CASSNDLRNEKLFF.

The chain has TRBV7-6 and TRBJ2-1; D not certain. CDR3 length: 13 residues. Deletions cut 4 bases from V and 6 bases from J, with 10 bases between. Germline CDR1 SGHVS, CDR2 FNYEAQ. As DNA, the CDR3 is TGTGCCAGCAGCTACCGCCAAACCAATGAGCAGTTCTTC. It specifies CASSYRQTNEQFF.

This chain joins TRBV20-1 and TRBJ2-5; D ambiguous. V shed 3 bases and J shed 3 bases, with 8 bases lying between them. There are 12 residues in the CDR3. Germline values: CDR1 DFQATT, CDR2 SNEGSKA (reference sequence). CDR3 loop: CSARARKETQYF. Written as DNA, the CDR3 is TGCAGTGCTAGGGCGAGGAAAGAGACCCAGTACTTC.

This chain connects TRBV5-1 to TRBJ2-5; the D gene could be TRBD1 or TRBD2 (5 bases each). The germline CDR1 and CDR2 sequences are SGHRS and YFSETQ. The CDR3 totals 15 residues. V dropped 6 bases and J dropped 2 bases, with 17 bases sitting between them. The CDR3 sequence: CASNQGEGEQETQYF. The CDR3 nucleotides are TGCGCCAGCAACCAGGGAGAAGGGGAGCAAGAGACCCAGTACTTC.

In this sample, this clonotype turned up a few times. The chain links TRBV12-3 or TRBV12-4 to TRBJ2-1; maybe TRBD2 (6 bases). The V end lost 0 bases, the J end lost 13 bases, and 16 bases lay between the germline ends. The CDR3 extends over 14 amino acids. The CDR3 nucleotides read TGTGCCAGCAGTTTAGCGGGGGGAGGCGAGACCCAGTTCTTC. Translating it yields CASSLAGGGETQFF.

This clonotype was observed at least ten times. The chain is built from TRBV2 and TRBJ2-1; TRBD2 might be the D (7 bases). The germline V gene has CDR1 SNHLY and CDR2 FYNNEI. V was clipped by 5 bases and J by 0 bases, with 11 bases between them. The CDR3 loop spans 15 amino acids. CDR3 coding DNA: TGTGCCAGCAGTCTAGCGGACAGCTCCTACAATGAGCAGTTCTTC. Encoded protein: CASSLADSSYNEQFF.

The chain carries TRBV20-1 and TRBJ1-2, with no clear D. The length of the CDR3 is 14 residues. Germline-derived CDR1 and CDR2 are DFQATT and SNEGSKA (reference sequence). V dropped 0 bases and J dropped 4 bases, with 12 bases sitting between them. The CDR3 reads CSARDRVLSYGYTF. CDR3 nucleotide sequence: TGCAGTGCTAGAGATCGGGTACTCAGCTATGGCTACACCTTC.

The V and J genes are TRBV5-1 and TRBJ2-6, with D unclear. Trimming left V 0 bases short and J 0 bases short, with 7 bases between. The CDR3 contains 16 residues. Germline V CDR1 and CDR2: SGHRS, YFSETQ. CDR3 bases: TGCGCCAGCAGCTTGGTTTGGTTCTCTGGGGCCAACGTCCTGACTTTC. It yields the protein CASSLVWFSGANVLTF. Combining the CDR3 with reference TRBV5-1 and TRBJ2-6 gives the whole variable domain KAGVTQTPRYLIKTRGQQVTLSCSPISGHRSVSWYQQTPGQGLQFLFEYFSETQRNKGNFPGRFSGRQFSNSRSEMNVSTLELGDSALYLCASSLVWFSGANVLTFGAGSRLTVL.

This clonotype was counted only a few times. The CDR3 loop is CASSFQEHTEAFF. DNA for the CDR3: TGTGCCAGCAGCTTCCAGGAGCACACTGAAGCTTTCTTT. The chain couples TRBV28 to TRBJ1-1; D is undetermined. V lost 6 bases to trimming and J lost 3 bases, with 11 bases between them. Germline CDR1 and CDR2: MDHEN and SYDVKM. This CDR3 has 13 residues.

CDR3 DNA sequence: TGTGCCAGCAGCTCGTCCCGGGACAGGTATAGAGCCAAAAACATTCAGTACTTC. It yields the protein CASSSSRDRYRAKNIQYF. V gene TRBV13 combines with J gene TRBJ2-4, with TRBD1 identical over 8 bases. The CDR3 extends over 18 amino acids. Germline CDR1 and CDR2: PRHDT and FYEKMQ (reference sequence). Trimming removed 4 bases from V and 0 bases from J; junction bases left unmatched: 11.

This clonotype was recorded a few times. The chain recombines TRBV20-1 with TRBJ1-2; possible D gene TRBD1, 6 bases. Per germline, CDR1 DFQATT and CDR2 SNEGSKA (reference sequence). V was clipped by 6 bases and J by 5 bases, with 19 bases between them. The CDR3 extends over 14 amino acids. In DNA form, the CDR3 reads TGCAGTGCAGAGCCGGGACACGGATCGTATGGCTACACCTTC. Its protein is CSAEPGHGSYGYTF.